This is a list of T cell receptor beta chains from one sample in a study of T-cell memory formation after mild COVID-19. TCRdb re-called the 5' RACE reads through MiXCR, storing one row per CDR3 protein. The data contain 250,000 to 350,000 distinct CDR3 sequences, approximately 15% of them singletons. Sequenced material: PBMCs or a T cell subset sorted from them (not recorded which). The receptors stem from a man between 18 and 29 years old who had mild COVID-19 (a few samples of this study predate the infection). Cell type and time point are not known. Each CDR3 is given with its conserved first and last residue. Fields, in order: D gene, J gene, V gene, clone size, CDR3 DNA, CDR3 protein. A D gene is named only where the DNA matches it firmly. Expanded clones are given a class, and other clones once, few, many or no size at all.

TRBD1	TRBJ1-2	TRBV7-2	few	TGTGCCAGCAGCTTACGGGACAGGGGTTCCTATGGCTACACCTTC	CASSLRDRGSYGYTF
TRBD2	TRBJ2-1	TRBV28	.	TGTGCCAGCAGTTACTCTAGCGGGGGGGCCAATGAGCAGTTCTTC	CASSYSSGGANEQFF
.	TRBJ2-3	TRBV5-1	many	TGCGCCAGCAGCGCGCCGGGTGCAGATACGCAGTATTTT	CASSAPGADTQYF
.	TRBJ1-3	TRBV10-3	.	TGTGCCATCAGTGAGCCAACAACTTTCTCTGGAAACACCATATATTTT	CAISEPTTFSGNTIYF
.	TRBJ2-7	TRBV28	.	TGTGCCAGCAGTTTATCACTCTCCTACGAGCAGTACTTC	CASSLSLSYEQYF
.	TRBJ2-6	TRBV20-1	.	TGCAGTGCTCGACAGGACTCTGGGGCCAACGTCCTGACTTTC	CSARQDSGANVLTF
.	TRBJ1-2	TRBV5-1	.	TGCGCCAGCAGCTTAAGTGGTGCCGAGGAGTATGGCTACACCTTC	CASSLSGAEEYGYTF
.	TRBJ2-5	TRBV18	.	TGTGCCAGCTCACAGGCAAGCGGACAAGAGACCCAGTACTTC	CASSQASGQETQYF
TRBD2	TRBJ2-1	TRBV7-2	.	TGTGCCAGCAGCTTAGCAGCGGGGGGGCCCCATGAGCAGTTCTTC	CASSLAAGGPHEQFF
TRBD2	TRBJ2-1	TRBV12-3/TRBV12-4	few	TGTGCCAGCAGTTTTGGGACTAGCGGGGAGTTCTTC	CASSFGTSGEFF
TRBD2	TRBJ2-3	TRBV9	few	TGTGCCAGCAGCATTAGCGGGGGGCGCACAGATACGCAGTATTTT	CASSISGGRTDTQYF
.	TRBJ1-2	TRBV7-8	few	TGTGCCAGCAGCCCCCCTCGGTCGGGCGATCACCATCATGGCTACACCTTC	CASSPPRSGDHHHGYTF
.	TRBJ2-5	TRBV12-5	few	TGTGCTAGTGGTTTGGTACTATCAGAGCAGGACCAAGAGACCCAGTACTTC	CASGLVLSEQDQETQYF
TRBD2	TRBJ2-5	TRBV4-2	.	TGTGCCAGCAGCCCCGGGGTAGCGGGGGCCCAAGAGACCCAGTACTTC	CASSPGVAGAQETQYF
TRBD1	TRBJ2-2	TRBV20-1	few	TGCAGTGCTCGGACAGGGGGCAACACCGGGGAGCTGTTTTTT	CSARTGGNTGELFF
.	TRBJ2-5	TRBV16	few	TGTGCCAGCGCGTATCAAGAGACCCAGTACTTC	CASAYQETQYF
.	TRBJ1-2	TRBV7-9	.	TGTGCCAGCCAGAGTTGGACGGACTATGGCTACACCTTC	CASQSWTDYGYTF
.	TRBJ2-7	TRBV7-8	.	TGTGCCAGCAGCCCAAGTTGGGGGAAACTCTACGAGCAGTACTTC	CASSPSWGKLYEQYF
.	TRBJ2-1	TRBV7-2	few	TGTGCCAGCAGCCTTAGCCGGGGGTTTACTCCCGAGCAGTTCTTC	CASSLSRGFTPEQFF
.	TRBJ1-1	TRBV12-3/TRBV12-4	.	TGTGCCAGCAGTTTAACCCCCGTATTCGATGCTGAAGCTTTCTTT	CASSLTPVFDAEAFF
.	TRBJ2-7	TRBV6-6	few	TGTGCCAGCTCCCCCGCTGGGGTAAGCGAGCAGTACTTC	CASSPAGVSEQYF
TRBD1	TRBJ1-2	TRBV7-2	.	TGTGCCAGCAGCTTAGGACAGGGCCCTAAAGGCTACACCTTC	CASSLGQGPKGYTF
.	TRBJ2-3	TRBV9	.	TGTGCCAGCAGCGTAGCCGGGGATACGACTACGCAGTATTTT	CASSVAGDTTTQYF
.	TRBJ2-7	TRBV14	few	TGTGCCAGCGGGGAGACCTCCTACGAGCAGTGCTTC	CASGETSYEQCF
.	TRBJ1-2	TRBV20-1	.	TGCAGTGCAAACCGGGACACCCTCTATGGCTACACCTTC	CSANRDTLYGYTF
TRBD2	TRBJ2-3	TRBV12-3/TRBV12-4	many	TGTGCCAGCAGTTTACCAGCGGGGGGCCTAAGAGGCACAGATACGCAGTATTTT	CASSLPAGGLRGTDTQYF
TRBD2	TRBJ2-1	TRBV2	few	TGTGCCAGAGAACTAGCGGGGCGCAATGAGCAGTTCTTC	CARELAGRNEQFF
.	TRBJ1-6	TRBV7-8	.	TGTGCCAGCAGCAGCCACACAGGAGAGCTCCTCCACTTT	CASSSHTGELLHF
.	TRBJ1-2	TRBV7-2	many	TGTGCCAGCAGCCAGACCCCGGGGGGCTTCTATGGCTACACCTTC	CASSQTPGGFYGYTF
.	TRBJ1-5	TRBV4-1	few	TGCGCCAGCAGCCAAGTCTGGGGCAATCAGCCCCAGCATTTT	CASSQVWGNQPQHF
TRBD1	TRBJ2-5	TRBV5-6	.	TGTGCCAGCAGCTTGGGACGGGGACAGGGCGAACAAGAGACCCAGTACTTC	CASSLGRGQGEQETQYF
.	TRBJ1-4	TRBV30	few	TGTGCCTGGAGTGTGGGGGACTCGAATGAAAAACTGTTTTTT	CAWSVGDSNEKLFF
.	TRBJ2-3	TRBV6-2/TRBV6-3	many	TGTGCCAGCAGTCTGACTAGAGATACGCAGTATTTT	CASSLTRDTQYF
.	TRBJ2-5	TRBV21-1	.	TGTGCCAGCCCTCATTTTCAGGGGGAAGAGACCCAGTACTTC	CASPHFQGEETQYF
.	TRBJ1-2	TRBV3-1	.	TGTGCCAGCAGCCAAGCCACCTGGGGACCAAGCCGGGGCTACACCTTC	CASSQATWGPSRGYTF
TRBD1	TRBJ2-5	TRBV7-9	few	TGTGCCAGCAGCCCCCGCTCCGGACAGGGACAAGAGACCCAGTACTTC	CASSPRSGQGQETQYF
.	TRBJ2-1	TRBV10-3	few	TGTGCCATCAGTGCGGCTAGCGAGGATGAGCAGTTCTTC	CAISAASEDEQFF
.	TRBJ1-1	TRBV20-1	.	TGCAGTGCCGCCAGGGATCCGGACACTGAAGCTTTCTTT	CSAARDPDTEAFF
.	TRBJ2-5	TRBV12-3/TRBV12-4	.	TGTGCCAGCAGCACCCAACAAGGGGAGACCCAGTACTTC	CASSTQQGETQYF
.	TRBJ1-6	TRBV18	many	TGTGCCAGCTCACTCACAGGGACTTCGGGAGCCCCTTCACCCCTCCACTTT	CASSLTGTSGAPSPLHF
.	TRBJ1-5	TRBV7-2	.	TGTGCCAGCAGCTTAGCGTCGGGGCAGCCCCAGCATTTT	CASSLASGQPQHF
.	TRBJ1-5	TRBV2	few	TGTGCCAGCAGTGAAGGGCAAGGTCCTAGCAATCAGCCCCAGCATTTT	CASSEGQGPSNQPQHF
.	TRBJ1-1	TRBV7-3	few	TGTGCCAGCAGCTTAAAGGGGGGGAACACTGAAGCTTTCTTT	CASSLKGGNTEAFF
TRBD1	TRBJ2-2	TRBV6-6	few	TGTGCCAGCAGTCTCGACAGGGGGAGCGGGGAGCTGTTTTTT	CASSLDRGSGELFF
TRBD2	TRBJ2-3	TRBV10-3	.	TGTGCCATCAGGGGCGGGGGGGCGGATACGCAGTATTTT	CAIRGGGADTQYF
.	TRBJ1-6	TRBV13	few	TGTGCCAGCAGCTCCGCGGACACCGAATCGACACCCCTCCACTTT	CASSSADTESTPLHF
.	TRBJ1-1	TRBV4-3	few	TGCGCCAGCAGCCAAGATTATTGGGGGCAGAAAGGGGAAGCTTTCTTT	CASSQDYWGQKGEAFF
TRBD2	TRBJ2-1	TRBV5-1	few	TGCGCCAGCAGCTTGGCCGGGGGGGGAACCTACAATGAGCAGTTCTTC	CASSLAGGGTYNEQFF
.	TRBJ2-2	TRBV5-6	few	TGTGCCAGCAGCTTGGCTGGGGGTCCCTCGAGAGTAACCGGGGAGCTGTTTTTT	CASSLAGGPSRVTGELFF
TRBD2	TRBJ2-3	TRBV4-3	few	TGCGCCAGCAGCCAACGGGAGGAAGATACGCAGTATTTT	CASSQREEDTQYF
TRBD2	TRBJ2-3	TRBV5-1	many	TGCGCCAGCAGCGAGACACTGACTAGCGGGGAGCATACGCAGTATTTT	CASSETLTSGEHTQYF
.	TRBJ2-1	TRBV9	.	TGTGCCAGCAGCGTAGGGTACAGGCCGGGATTGGGGCAGTTCTTC	CASSVGYRPGLGQFF
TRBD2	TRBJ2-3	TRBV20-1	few	TGCAGTGCTAGGCGTGCGGGGGGGGTCACAGATACGCAGTATTTT	CSARRAGGVTDTQYF
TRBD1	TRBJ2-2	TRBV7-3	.	TGTGCCAGCAGAACCCCCGGACAGGGGGGAACCGGGGAGCTGTTTTTT	CASRTPGQGGTGELFF
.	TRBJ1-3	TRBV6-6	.	TGTGCCAGCAGGGGGGAAGGGAGGCACACCATATATTTT	CASRGEGRHTIYF